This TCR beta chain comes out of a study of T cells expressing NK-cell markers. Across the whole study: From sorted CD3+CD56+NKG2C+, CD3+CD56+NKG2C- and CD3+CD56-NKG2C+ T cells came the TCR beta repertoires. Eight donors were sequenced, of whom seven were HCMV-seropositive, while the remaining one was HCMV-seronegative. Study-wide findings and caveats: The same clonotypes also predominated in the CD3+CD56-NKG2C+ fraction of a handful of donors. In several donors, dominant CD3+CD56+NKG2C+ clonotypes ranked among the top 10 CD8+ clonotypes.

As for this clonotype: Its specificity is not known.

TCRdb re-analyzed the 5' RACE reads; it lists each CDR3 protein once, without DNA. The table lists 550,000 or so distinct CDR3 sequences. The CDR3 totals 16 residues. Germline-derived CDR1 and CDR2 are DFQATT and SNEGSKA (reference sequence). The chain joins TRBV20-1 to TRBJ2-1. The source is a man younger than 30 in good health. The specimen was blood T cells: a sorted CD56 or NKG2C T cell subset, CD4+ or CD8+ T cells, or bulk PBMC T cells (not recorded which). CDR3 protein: CSARDMLKSSYNEQFF.